This T cell receptor (beta chain) derives from a study of blood T cell repertoires in COVID-19. Study summary: Samples representing acute and convalescent COVID-19 were sourced from the United States, Italy and Spain. T cells, B-cell-depleted T cells, or PBMCs supplied cDNA or gDNA.

Enrollment of patients from Seattle took place during active infection, with longitudinal follow-up. Using immunoSEQ multiplex PCR, the repertoire was profiled, and TCRdb retains in-frame clones only, with some absent. In the table there are 130,000 or so clones, 79% of which are singletons. The CDR3 runs to 13 residues. V shed 4 bases and J shed 2 bases, with 8 bases lying between them. The sequenced sample was peripheral blood. V is TRBV12-3 or TRBV12-4 and J is TRBJ1-1; D remains ambiguous. This clonotype was sampled from a woman in her sixties or seventies with COVID-19, enrolled during active disease. CDR3 in DNA: TGTGCCAGCAGTTCGTCAGTAAACACTGAAGCTTTCTTT. Its translation: CASSSSVNTEAFF.